This paragraph covers one TCR beta chain sequence. Its cognate antigen is unknown. Here immunoSEQ multiplex PCR was the method, and the copy in TCRdb shows in-frame clones only, minus some. The table shows approximately 300,000 clones, with 80% occurring only once. This record belongs to a study of cytotoxic CD8 clonotypes in ibrutinib-treated CLL. Across the whole study: Partial responses numbered about 24 and complete responses 2; after a median approximately 70 months, roughly 15 stayed remitted and about twelve progressed. Study-wide results and limits: Higher circulating CD8+ T-cell counts strongly accompanied higher baseline clonality, above age-matched healthy donors. The study found public clonotypes uncommon, contracting or stable on treatment.

Genomic DNA in an amount of around 2 micrograms was extracted from cryopreserved PBMCs and used for the preparation of TCR beta libraries. Germline trimming cut 2 bases from V and 4 bases from J; bases unmatched to any gene: 5. Germline loops: CDR1 SGDLS, CDR2 YYNGEE. This CDR3 region has 16 residues. The sequencing used PBMCs, collected before ibrutinib treatment. This clonotype was obtained from a human donor with chronic lymphocytic leukemia. V is TRBV9 and J is TRBJ2-1; TRBD2 matches 11 bases. Here the CDR3 reads CASSVDSGRAYNEQFF. The CDR3 nucleotides are TGTGCCAGCAGCGTGGATAGCGGGAGGGCTTACAATGAGCAGTTCTTC.